The 20 T cell receptor beta chains reported below all come from one sample, sequenced in a study of shared clonotypes between healthy human individuals. Using immunoSEQ multiplex PCR, the repertoire was profiled, and TCRdb retains in-frame clones only, with some absent. The sample lists about 1.5 million clones, over 95% occurring once. The sequencing sample was made of naive CD4+ T cells sorted from blood. Subset defined: CD45RA+ positively selected. The receptors were gathered from a young man in good health.

The chain combines TRBV5-4 with TRBJ2-1, with D possibly TRBD1 on 5 matching bases. The CDR3 has 14 amino acids. V lost 4 bases, J lost 3 bases, and 11 bases lay in between. Germline-derived CDR1 and CDR2 are SGHNT and YYREEE (reference sequence). The CDR3 region has the DNA TGTGCCAGCAGCCAGCAGGGTGGCTACAATGAGCAGTTCTTC. Translated: CASSQQGGYNEQFF.

The genes are TRBV9 and TRBJ2-7; no firm D call. The CDR3 length is 14 residues. Trimming pared 0 bases from V and 3 bases from J, leaving 10 bases between. Germline V lookup: CDR1 SGDLS, CDR2 YYNGEE. CDR3 sequence (DNA): TGTGCCAGCAGCGTAGATGGGCAGTACTACGAGCAGTACTTC. This encodes CASSVDGQYYEQYF.

This sequence joins TRBV19 and TRBJ2-1; tentative D call: TRBD2 (6 bases). Germline assignment: CDR1 LNHDA and CDR2 SQIVND (reference sequence). V lost 3 bases and J 4 bases, leaving 16 bases between the germline ends. The CDR3 loop spans 16 amino acids. CDR3: CASSIYGGIDYNEQFF. In DNA form, the CDR3 reads TGTGCCAGTAGTATCTACGGCGGGATAGATTACAATGAGCAGTTCTTC.

CDR3 sequence: CAIRGTSGRIPYNEQFF. The CDR3 DNA follows: TGTGCCATCCGAGGGACTAGCGGGAGGATCCCCTACAATGAGCAGTTCTTC. The V call is TRBV28, the J call TRBJ2-1, with TRBD2 identical over 15 bases. This CDR3 is 17 amino acids long. V lost 10 bases to trimming and J lost 2 bases; unmatched junction nucleotides: 9. Germline V gene sequence: CDR1 MDHEN, CDR2 SYDVKM.

V usage is TRBV7-9 and J usage is TRBJ2-1, with 8 bases fitting TRBD2. Germline loops: CDR1 SEHNR, CDR2 FQNEAQ (reference sequence). The CDR3 runs to 14 residues. J was trimmed by 5 bases and V by 4 bases; bases with no gene match: 4. For the CDR3, the DNA is TGTGCCAGCAGCTATACTAGCGGCCACAATGAGCAGTTCTTC. This translates into CASSYTSGHNEQFF. The complete variable domain, with remaining parts taken from reference TRBV7-9 and TRBJ2-1, reads DTGVSQNPRHKITKRGQNVTFRCDPISEHNRLYWYRQTLGQGPEFLTYFQNEAQLEKSRLLSDRFSAERPKGSFSTLEIQRTEQGDSAMYLCASSYTSGHNEQFFGPGTRLTVL.

Only one count was recorded for this clone. The rearrangement uses TRBV6-6 and TRBJ2-3; D assignment may be TRBD1 or TRBD2 (5 bases each). The CDR3 is made up of 14 amino acids. Trimming shortened V by 0 bases and J by 4 bases, and 8 bases separated the two germline ends. Germline CDR1 and CDR2: MNHNY and SVGAGI (reference sequence). The DNA for the CDR3 is TGTGCCAGCAGTTACTCTGGGACGTCAGATACGCAGTATTTT. Protein product: CASSYSGTSDTQYF.

This rearrangement joins TRBV9 to TRBJ2-7; D remains unclear. The germline V gene has CDR1 SGDLS and CDR2 YYNGEE. Between the trimmed V and J ends, which lost 0 bases and 3 bases, there was a span of 13 bases. This CDR3 region has 15 residues. The CDR3 region is CASSVEAETHYEQYF. CDR3 nucleotide sequence: TGTGCCAGCAGCGTAGAGGCCGAAACTCACTACGAGCAGTACTTC.

The chain uses TRBV18 and TRBJ1-1; 11 positions match TRBD1. The CDR3 has 17 residues. The V gene end was trimmed by 6 bases and the J gene end by 3 bases; junction bases not matched to a gene: 12. Germline V gene data show CDR1 as KGHSH and CDR2 as LQKENI. CDR3 bases: TGTGCCAGCTCTATCTTCGGGACAGGGGGTGAGGACACTGAAGCTTTCTTT. As protein: CASSIFGTGGEDTEAFF.

The V call is TRBV29-1, the J call TRBJ1-2; D call uncertain. Germline CDR1 SQVTM, CDR2 ANQGSEA. This CDR3 region has 13 residues. Trimming took off 3 bases at V and 5 bases at J, with 13 bases between the two ends. The CDR3 sequence: CSVDGEQLYGYTF. The CDR3 DNA reads as TGCAGCGTTGACGGTGAACAGTTGTATGGCTACACCTTC.

The chain is built from TRBV18 and TRBJ1-1, with D hard to call. The CDR3 totals 14 residues. Germline CDR1 KGHSH, CDR2 LQKENI. V gave up 2 bases and J gave up 0 bases, with 7 bases separating them. The CDR3 region is CASSPATMNTEAFF. In nucleotides, the CDR3 is TGTGCCAGCTCACCAGCGACAATGAACACTGAAGCTTTCTTT.

The rearrangement uses TRBV27 and TRBJ2-7; 8 bases agree with TRBD2. This CDR3 spans 16 amino acids. V was pared by 5 bases and J by 1 base, with 10 bases of the junction left unmatched. The V gene's germline CDR1 is MNHEY and CDR2 SMNVEV (reference sequence). CDR3 DNA sequence: TGTGCCAGCAGTCCCTATCTTGGCGGGAGGTCCTACGAGCAGTACTTC. Protein sequence: CASSPYLGGRSYEQYF.

J is TRBJ2-5 and V is TRBV9, with 10 bases identical to TRBD2. This CDR3 spans 15 amino acids. The germline V gene encodes CDR1 SGDLS and CDR2 YYNGEE. V shed 3 bases and J 3 bases; nucleotides not matched to a gene: 5. DNA of the CDR3: TGTGCCAGCAGCGCCCCCGGGACTAGCGAAGAGACCCAGTACTTC. It codes for CASSAPGTSEETQYF. Based on the CDR3 plus reference TRBV9 and TRBJ2-5, the full variable domain is DSGVTQTPKHLITATGQRVTLRCSPRSGDLSVYWYQQSLDQGLQFLIQYYNGEERAKGNILERFSAQQFPDLHSELNLSSLELGDSALYFCASSAPGTSEETQYFGPGTRLLVL.

This clone was seen more than once but under ten times. The rearrangement uses TRBV7-9 and TRBJ2-7; a possible D gene is TRBD2 (5 bases). The V and J ends lost 5 bases and 0 bases respectively, with 14 bases between them. Germline values: CDR1 SEHNR, CDR2 FQNEAQ (reference sequence). This CDR3 region has 15 residues. The CDR3 sequence is CASSPIRDSSYEQYF. DNA for the CDR3: TGTGCCAGCAGCCCTATCCGGGATTCCTCCTACGAGCAGTACTTC. The entire variable domain, with the rest obtained from reference TRBV7-9 and TRBJ2-7, is as follows: DTGVSQNPRHKITKRGQNVTFRCDPISEHNRLYWYRQTLGQGPEFLTYFQNEAQLEKSRLLSDRFSAERPKGSFSTLEIQRTEQGDSAMYLCASSPIRDSSYEQYFGPGTRLTVT.

V and J are TRBV7-6 and TRBJ1-1; maybe TRBD1 (6 bases). This CDR3 spans 15 amino acids. The V gene lost 2 bases and the J gene lost 1 base, with 11 bases spanning the gap. Germline CDR1 is SGHVS and CDR2 is FNYEAQ. CDR3: CASSLPGQANTEAFF. CDR3 coding DNA: TGTGCCAGCAGCTTACCGGGACAAGCGAACACTGAAGCTTTCTTT.

The chain uses TRBV6-1 and TRBJ2-5; 7 nucleotides match TRBD1. V was pared by 5 bases and J by 2 bases, with 8 bases of the junction left unmatched. This CDR3 comprises 15 residues. Germline values: CDR1 MNHNS, CDR2 SASEGT. CDR3 in amino acids: CASSKTGSNQETQYF. Written as DNA, the CDR3 is TGTGCCAGCAGTAAGACAGGGAGTAATCAAGAGACCCAGTACTTC.

This rearrangement joins TRBV5-1 to TRBJ2-3; perhaps TRBD1 as D (7 bases). CDR1 SGHRS and CDR2 YFSETQ come from the germline V gene. The CDR3 covers 17 residues. Trimming left V 6 bases short and J 7 bases short, with 27 bases between. The CDR3 nucleotides read TGCGCCAGCACTCTAGGGACAGCGGTTAGCGGCTTATATACGCAGTATTTT. This codes for CASTLGTAVSGLYTQYF.

The rearrangement uses TRBV5-1 and TRBJ1-1; D unresolved. The CDR3 extends over 15 amino acids. The V gene's germline CDR1 is SGHRS and CDR2 YFSETQ. Trimming left V 0 bases short and J 3 bases short, with 12 bases between. For the CDR3, the DNA is TGCGCCAGCAGCTTGGGGCGGGGATGGGACACTGAAGCTTTCTTT. Amino acid sequence: CASSLGRGWDTEAFF.

The chain combines TRBV27 with TRBJ2-3; 8 bases are shared with TRBD1. V gave up 9 bases and J gave up 4 bases; unmatched junction bases: 9. The CDR3 is 14 residues long. CDR1 and CDR2 (germline): MNHEY, SMNVEV (reference sequence). CDR3 residues: CASRQGLFPDTQYF. In DNA, the CDR3 is TGTGCCAGTAGACAGGGGCTCTTTCCAGATACGCAGTATTTT.

This chain connects TRBV10-1 to TRBJ2-7; D is unresolved. Germline assignment: CDR1 WNHNN and CDR2 SYGVQD (reference sequence). Trimming shortened V by 0 bases and J by 6 bases, and 9 bases separated the two germline ends. CDR3 length: 13 residues. The chain's CDR3 is CASSESVQLEQYF. The CDR3 nucleotides read TGCGCCAGCAGTGAGTCGGTACAGCTCGAGCAGTACTTC.

The chain couples TRBV9 to TRBJ2-4; no firm D call. The CDR3 is 16 amino acids. The ends were cut back, 6 bases at V and 0 bases at J, with 16 bases in the middle. Germline CDR1 SGDLS, CDR2 YYNGEE. The CDR3 DNA reads TGTGCCAGCAATAAGGGTCCGGGTCGAGCCAAAAACATTCAGTACTTC. Protein sequence: CASNKGPGRAKNIQYF.